The sequence of this T cell receptor (beta chain) was determined in a study of shared clonotypes between healthy human individuals. Turning to the study itself: The people who gave samples were two women and a few men aged 18 to 49.

The CDR3 totals 17 residues. The germline CDR1 and CDR2 sequences are SGHVS and FNYEAQ. V trimming: 1 base; J trimming: 6 bases; junction bases outside the gene matches: 7. The protocol was immunoSEQ multiplex PCR, while the TCRdb copy is restricted to in-frame clones and leaves out a portion. There are approximately 740,000 clones in the sample; approximately 92% occur only once, and around 24% lies in the top ten. This clone appeared a single time. Positive CCR7 selection of CD45RO-negative cells yielded the naive CD8 cells, and terminally differentiated effector memory CD45RA+ cells were excluded.

The sequence came from a man aged 25-40 years in good health. What was sequenced was naive CD8+ T cells sorted from blood. This chain joins TRBV7-6 and TRBJ2-3, with TRBD2 matching 13 bases. The CDR3 here is CASSLGTSGSMGDTQYF. Written as DNA, the CDR3 is TGTGCCAGCAGCTTAGGGACTAGCGGGAGTATGGGTGATACGCAGTATTTT. The full variable domain, completed using reference TRBV7-6 and TRBJ2-3, is GAGVSQSPRYKVTKRGQDVALRCDPISGHVSLYWYRQALGQGPEFLTYFNYEAQQDKSGLPNDRFSAERPEGSISTLTIQRTEQRDSAMYRCASSLGTSGSMGDTQYFGPGTRLTVL.